These T cell receptor beta chains were read from a single sample in a study of blood T cell repertoires in COVID-19. Assay: immunoSEQ multiplex PCR; the TCRdb copy retains only in-frame clones and omits some. The repertoire has 150,000 to 180,000 clones, 85% to 90% of them found once; the top ten carry around 16%. The sample comprised peripheral blood. These receptors all stem from a woman between 40 and 50 years old with acute or convalescent COVID-19. Each CDR3 is given with its conserved first and last residue. The order of the fields is D gene, J gene, V gene, CDR3 length, clone size, CDR3 protein, CDR3 DNA. The D gene is left open where the match is weak. Only part of the rows carry a size: once, few, many, or a class if the clone is expanded.

TRBD2 | TRBJ2-2 | TRBV23-1 | 20 | - | CASSHSRQGTSGFNTGELFF | TGCGCCAGCAGTCATTCACGACAGGGGACTAGCGGGTTTAACACCGGGGAGCTGTTTTTT
- | TRBJ1-2 | TRBV9 | 14 | - | CASSDRTGGYGYTF | TGTGCCAGCAGCGACCGGACCGGGGGCTATGGCTACACCTTC
TRBD1 | TRBJ2-1 | TRBV7-3 | 13 | - | CASSLTGSNEQFF | TGTGCCAGCAGCTTGACAGGGTCCAATGAGCAGTTCTTC
- | TRBJ2-2 | TRBV5-1 | 16 | few | CASQDGGGLNTGELFF | TGCGCCAGCCAGGATGGAGGGGGCTTGAACACCGGGGAGCTGTTTTTT
TRBD1 | TRBJ2-5 | TRBV11-1 | 13 | - | CASSLDREETQYF | TGTGCCAGCAGCTTGGACAGGGAAGAGACCCAGTACTTC
TRBD1 | TRBJ2-5 | TRBV3-1/TRBV3-2 | 14 | - | CASSRAGGWETQYF | TGTGCCAGCAGCCGGGCAGGGGGTTGGGAGACCCAGTACTTC
TRBD2 | TRBJ2-3 | TRBV6-5 | 15 | - | CASSSRGSPRDTQYF | TGTGCCAGCAGTTCGCGGGGGTCCCCCCGAGATACGCAGTATTTT
- | TRBJ2-3 | TRBV11-3 | 13 | - | CASSLAGADTQYF | TGTGCCAGCAGCTTAGCGGGGGCAGATACGCAGTATTTT
- | TRBJ1-6 | TRBV7-3 | 13 | - | CASSLRGGTPLHF | TGTGCCAGCAGCCTACGGGGGGGGACACCCCTCCACTTT
TRBD1 | TRBJ2-5 | TRBV2 | 15 | - | CARAVLDRGGETQYF | TGTGCCAGAGCCGTACTAGACAGGGGTGGAGAGACCCAGTACTTC
- | TRBJ2-1 | TRBV13 | 13 | - | CASSLGVGHEQFF | TGTGCCAGCAGCTTAGGGGTTGGGCATGAGCAGTTCTTC
- | TRBJ2-1 | TRBV9 | 15 | - | CASSVAGRGNNEQFF | TGTGCCAGCAGCGTTGCGGGAAGGGGCAACAATGAGCAGTTCTTC
TRBD2 | TRBJ2-3 | TRBV10-3 | 18 | - | CAISESLLAGTSTDTQYF | TGTGCCATCAGTGAGTCTTTACTAGCGGGGACTAGCACAGATACGCAGTATTTT
- | TRBJ2-2 | TRBV19 | 18 | - | CASSPLAGSLQNTGELFF | TGTGCCAGTAGTCCCCTGGCAGGGTCTTTACAGAACACCGGGGAGCTGTTTTTT
- | TRBJ1-3 | TRBV27 | 16 | - | CASSRVGAVRGNTIYF | TGTGCCAGCAGCCGTGTTGGGGCAGTTCGTGGAAACACCATATATTTT
- | TRBJ2-3 | TRBV24-1 | 16 | - | CATSDLLSGSTDTQYF | TGTGCCACCAGTGATTTGCTCAGCGGGAGCACAGATACGCAGTATTTT
TRBD2 | TRBJ2-7 | TRBV11-2 | 15 | few | CASSLFGGGSYEQYF | TGTGCCAGCAGCTTATTCGGCGGGGGCTCCTACGAGCAGTACTTC
- | TRBJ2-7 | TRBV27 | 16 | - | CASSLSGQEAFYEQYF | TGTGCCAGCAGTTTATCCGGGCAGGAGGCATTCTACGAGCAGTACTTC
- | TRBJ2-1 | TRBV6-2/TRBV6-3 | 15 | - | CASSYFGGSYNEQFF | TGTGCCAGCAGCTACTTCGGCGGGTCCTACAATGAGCAGTTCTTC
TRBD1 | TRBJ2-7 | TRBV11-2 | 16 | - | CASSRVGGTGVYEQYF | TGTGCCAGCAGTCGCGTCGGCGGGACAGGGGTCTACGAGCAGTACTTC
TRBD1 | TRBJ2-7 | TRBV3-1/TRBV3-2 | 15 | once | CASSQVARGRDEQYF | TGTGCCAGCAGCCAAGTGGCCAGGGGGCGCGACGAGCAGTACTTC
- | TRBJ1-5 | TRBV18 | 15 | - | CASSPGTPDNQPQHF | TGTGCCAGCTCACCCGGGACTCCCGACAATCAGCCCCAGCATTTT
TRBD2 | TRBJ2-1 | TRBV9 | 15 | - | CASSGTSGAYNEQFF | TGTGCCAGCAGCGGGACTAGCGGGGCCTACAATGAGCAGTTCTTC
- | TRBJ1-1 | TRBV11-3 | 13 | - | CASSRLANTEAFF | TGTGCCAGCTCTAGATTGGCGAACACTGAAGCTTTCTTT
TRBD1 | TRBJ2-7 | TRBV30 | 13 | once | CAWNRQGYGEQYF | TGTGCCTGGAACCGACAGGGGTACGGCGAGCAGTACTTC
TRBD1 | TRBJ2-1 | TRBV5-6 | 16 | - | CASRNRGSVPYNEQFF | TGTGCCAGCCGAAACAGGGGGTCCGTTCCTTACAATGAGCAGTTCTTC
TRBD2 | TRBJ2-3 | TRBV24-1 | 18 | - | CATSARLGLAGTADTQYF | TGTGCCACCAGTGCGCGGCTGGGACTAGCGGGGACCGCAGATACGCAGTATTTT
- | TRBJ1-6 | TRBV9 | 16 | - | CASSRGHRGPNSPLHF | TGTGCCAGCAGCCGGGGACACCGAGGGCCTAATTCACCCCTCCACTTT
- | TRBJ2-4 | TRBV23-1 | 17 | - | CASSLCAYTDLADIQYF | TGCGCCAGCAGTCTTTGCGCTTACACCGACTTAGCGGACATTCAGTACTTC
TRBD1 | TRBJ2-7 | TRBV3-1/TRBV3-2 | 15 | - | CASSQNPTGKREQYF | TGTGCCAGCAGCCAAAACCCGACAGGGAAGCGCGAGCAGTACTTC
TRBD1 | TRBJ1-6 | TRBV28 | 16 | - | CASSFRTGANNSPLHF | TGTGCCAGCAGTTTCAGGACAGGGGCAAATAATTCACCCCTCCACTTT
- | TRBJ2-3 | TRBV24-1 | 17 | - | CATSDFRTETGTDTQYF | TGTGCCACCAGTGATTTCCGGACAGAAACGGGCACAGATACGCAGTATTTT
- | TRBJ2-3 | TRBV6-5 | 14 | - | CASSYSRGTDTQYF | TGTGCCAGCAGTTACTCGAGGGGGACAGATACGCAGTATTTT
TRBD2 | TRBJ2-3 | TRBV5-1 | 17 | - | CASSLTPGLAGADTQYF | TGCGCCAGCAGCTTGACCCCGGGACTAGCGGGAGCGGATACGCAGTATTTT
- | TRBJ2-7 | TRBV29-1 | 12 | once | CSANRESYEQYF | TGCAGCGCCAACAGGGAGTCCTACGAGCAGTACTTC
TRBD2 | TRBJ2-3 | TRBV7-8 | 16 | - | CASSLPSGRSTDTQYF | TGTGCCAGCAGCCTACCAAGCGGGAGATCCACAGATACGCAGTATTTT
- | TRBJ2-7 | TRBV19 | 14 | - | CASSISRGSYEQYF | TGTGCCAGTAGTATCTCTAGGGGCTCCTACGAGCAGTACTTC
TRBD1 | TRBJ1-2 | TRBV28 | 15 | - | CASSAPGQGDYGYTF | TGTGCCAGCAGTGCTCCGGGACAGGGGGACTATGGCTACACCTTC
TRBD2 | TRBJ2-3 | TRBV3-1/TRBV3-2 | 13 | - | CASSRTSADTQYF | TGTGCCAGCAGTCGGACTAGTGCAGATACGCAGTATTTT
TRBD1 | TRBJ2-1 | TRBV28 | 15 | - | CASSTAGQGASEQFF | TGTGCCAGCAGTACCGCGGGACAGGGGGCGAGCGAGCAGTTCTTC
- | TRBJ2-1 | TRBV4-2 | 14 | - | CASSQDPGDNEQFF | TGTGCCAGCAGCCAAGATCCAGGGGACAATGAGCAGTTCTTC
- | TRBJ1-2 | TRBV4-2 | 14 | once | CASSRGENNYGYTF | TGTGCCAGCAGCCGCGGTGAGAACAACTATGGCTACACCTTC
- | TRBJ2-5 | TRBV19 | 15 | - | CASTPRTPQVGTQYF | TGTGCCAGTACCCCTCGGACTCCACAAGTCGGGACCCAGTACTTC
- | TRBJ2-7 | TRBV5-4 | 16 | - | CASSLAPPTESYEQYF | TGTGCCAGCAGCTTGGCCCCTCCGACAGAGAGCTACGAGCAGTACTTC
TRBD1 | TRBJ1-4 | TRBV5-4 | 16 | - | CASSSAQTGTAEKLFF | TGTGCCAGCAGCTCGGCTCAAACCGGGACAGCTGAAAAACTGTTTTTT
- | TRBJ2-7 | TRBV19 | 14 | - | CASTETGDLYEQYF | TGTGCCAGTACCGAGACAGGAGACCTCTACGAGCAGTACTTC
TRBD1 | TRBJ2-7 | TRBV24-1 | 15 | - | CATSDSGGASYEQYF | TGTGCCACCAGCGACTCAGGGGGCGCAAGCTACGAGCAGTACTTC
TRBD2 | TRBJ2-7 | TRBV5-6 | 17 | - | CASSLLGAGGVAYEQYF | TGTGCCAGCAGCTTGTTGGGGGCGGGAGGGGTGGCCTACGAGCAGTACTTC
- | TRBJ2-5 | TRBV29-1 | 13 | - | CSVEKGLKETQYF | TGCAGCGTTGAAAAGGGACTCAAAGAGACCCAGTACTTC
TRBD2 | TRBJ2-2 | TRBV30 | 16 | once | CAWIPGLAGGTGELFF | TGTGCCTGGATACCGGGACTAGCGGGAGGAACAGGGGAGCTGTTTTTT
TRBD2 | TRBJ2-2 | TRBV2 | 20 | - | CASSEGFEIAGPLKGGELFF | TGTGCCAGCAGTGAAGGTTTCGAAATAGCGGGACCCCTCAAGGGCGGGGAGCTGTTTTTT
- | TRBJ1-1 | TRBV11-3 | 11 | - | CASSTGTEAFF | TGTGCCAGCAGTACAGGCACTGAAGCTTTCTTT
TRBD2 | TRBJ2-7 | TRBV5-1 | 15 | - | CASSLGTSGSYEQYF | TGCGCCAGCAGCTTGGGGACTAGCGGGAGTTACGAGCAGTACTTC
- | TRBJ2-7 | TRBV20-1 | 11 | few | CSARGPYEQYF | TGCAGTGCTAGAGGGCCGTACGAGCAGTACTTC
TRBD1 | TRBJ1-5 | TRBV18 | 15 | - | CASSPQGQGNQPQHF | TGTGCCAGCTCACCACAGGGACAGGGGAATCAGCCCCAGCATTTT
- | TRBJ1-1 | TRBV30 | 22 | - | CAWSVQRVSGARISGMNTEAFF | TGTGCCTGGAGTGTACAAAGGGTGTCGGGGGCTAGAATCAGCGGGATGAACACTGAAGCTTTCTTT
- | TRBJ1-1 | TRBV9 | 12 | - | CASSPRTDEAFF | TGTGCCAGCAGCCCAAGGACAGATGAAGCTTTCTTT
TRBD1 | TRBJ2-7 | TRBV27 | 14 | - | CASRSTGSRYEQYF | TGTGCCAGCAGATCGACAGGGTCACGCTACGAGCAGTACTTC
- | TRBJ1-1 | TRBV7-9 | 15 | - | CASSLNGDKNTEAFF | TGTGCCAGCAGCTTAAACGGGGATAAGAACACTGAAGCTTTCTTT
TRBD2 | TRBJ2-1 | TRBV6-5 | 15 | - | CASRQSGGAYNEQFF | TGTGCCAGCAGACAAAGCGGGGGGGCCTACAATGAGCAGTTCTTC